This entry is about one T cell receptor (beta chain). The data stem from a study of shared clonotypes between healthy human individuals. The CDR3 is 13 residues long. Germline assignment: CDR1 SGHTA and CDR2 FQGNSA. Trimming shortened V by 3 bases and J by 3 bases, and 8 bases separated the two germline ends. The protocol was immunoSEQ multiplex PCR, while the TCRdb copy is restricted to in-frame clones and leaves out a portion. The table includes 450,000 to 500,000 clones, approximately 84% detected once. The chain employs TRBV7-2 and TRBJ1-2; D is ambiguous. The origin of this receptor is a middle-aged woman in good health. Some clones in this sample may be carry-over from other donors' samples. The sequencing sample was made of PBMCs. The CDR3 DNA reads as TGTGCCAGCAGCTTTAGGACGGACTATGGCTACACCTTC. Encoded protein: CASSFRTDYGYTF.